The present entry profiles one TCR beta chain with its context. As yet, its antigen is unknown. Unique molecular identifiers were built into the TCR beta cDNA libraries. TCRdb redid the calling of the PCR reads with MiXCR, one entry per CDR3 protein. The repertoire has roughly 730,000 distinct CDR3 sequences, 25% to 30% of them found once; the top ten carry more than 0.55%. Trimming shortened V by 7 bases and J by 3 bases, and 15 bases separated the two germline ends. CDR3 size: 14 residues. Germline CDR1 and CDR2: SGHAT and FQNNGV. The data were taken from a study of post-analysis software for immune sequencing data. Findings and limits, study-wide: Among 5 or 6 TRBV segments more frequent in patients than controls were TRBV5-6, TRBV5-1 and TRBV20-1. Multiple sclerosis patients had significantly lower normalized Chao1 diversity than controls.

The sequence was obtained from a girl aged 10-17 years with multiple sclerosis. The chain links TRBV11-2 to TRBJ1-1; D is unclear. Specimen: blood. CDR3 sequence reads: CASTTRSGYTEAFF. DNA for the CDR3: TGTGCCAGCACCACAAGGTCGGGTTACACTGAAGCTTTCTTT.